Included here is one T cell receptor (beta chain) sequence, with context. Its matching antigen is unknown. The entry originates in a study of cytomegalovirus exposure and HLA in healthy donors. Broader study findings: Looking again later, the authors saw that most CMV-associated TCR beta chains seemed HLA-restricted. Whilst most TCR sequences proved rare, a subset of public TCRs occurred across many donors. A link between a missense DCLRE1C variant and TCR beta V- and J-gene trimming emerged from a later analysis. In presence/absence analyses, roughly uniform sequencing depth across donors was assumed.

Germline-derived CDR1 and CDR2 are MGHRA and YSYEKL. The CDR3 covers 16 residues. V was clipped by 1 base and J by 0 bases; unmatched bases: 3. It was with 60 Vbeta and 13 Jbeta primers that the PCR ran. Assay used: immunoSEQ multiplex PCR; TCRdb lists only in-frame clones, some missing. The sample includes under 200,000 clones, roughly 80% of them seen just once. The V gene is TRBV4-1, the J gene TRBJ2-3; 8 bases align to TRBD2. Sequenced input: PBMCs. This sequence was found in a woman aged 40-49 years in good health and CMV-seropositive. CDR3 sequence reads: CASSQAGGASTDTQYF. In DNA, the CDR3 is TGCGCCAGCAGCCAAGCGGGAGGGGCTAGCACAGATACGCAGTATTTT.